These 17 T cell receptor beta chains were all obtained from the same sample, sequenced in a study of OX40 agonist ivuxolimab in advanced cancers. Sequencing was performed with immunoSEQ multiplex PCR; in TCRdb, only in-frame clones are kept and a portion is missing. The sample has about 99,000 clones; approximately 95% are singletons. Sample: CD4+ or CD8+ T cells sorted from blood, taken in a trial of the OX40 agonist ivuxolimab. Every receptor here comes from an adult with an advanced solid tumor such as melanoma, head and neck, liver or kidney cancer.

The rearrangement links TRBV9 to TRBJ2-1; the D is unclear. CDR3 size: 15 residues. Germline assignment: CDR1 SGDLS and CDR2 YYNGEE. V lost 0 bases, J lost 4 bases, and 11 bases lay in between. The DNA for the CDR3 is TGTGCCAGCAGCGTAGAAGCCACCCCATACAATGAGCAGTTCTTC. Translated, it gives CASSVEATPYNEQFF.

The chain uses TRBV4-2 and TRBJ2-2, with D possibly being TRBD2 (6 bases). The CDR3 sequence is 18 residues long. Germline values: CDR1 LGHNA, CDR2 YNFKEQ. The V and J ends lost 0 bases and 2 bases respectively, with 16 bases between them. CDR3 amino acids: CASSQDRGGAPNTGELFF. In nucleotides, the CDR3 is TGTGCCAGCAGCCAAGATAGGGGCGGGGCTCCTAACACCGGGGAGCTGTTTTTT.

This chain connects TRBV2 to TRBJ2-7; tentatively, D is TRBD1 (5 bases). The CDR3 consists of 13 residues. The germline V and J ends were trimmed by 7 bases and 0 bases, with 10 bases remaining between them. In germline, CDR1 is SNHLY, CDR2 FYNNEI. For the CDR3, the DNA is TGTGCCAGCAAAGACAGCTCCTCCTACGAGCAGTACTTC. The encoded protein is CASKDSSSYEQYF.

This sequence joins TRBV2 and TRBJ1-4; D is ambiguous. CDR3 length: 15 amino acids. Germline lookup yields CDR1 SNHLY and CDR2 FYNNEI. V was cut by 2 bases and J by 6 bases, with 13 bases left in between. The CDR3 nucleotides read TGTGCCAGCAGTGAACAGTCTTTTAATGATGAAAAACTGTTTTTT. The encoded protein is CASSEQSFNDEKLFF.

This chain joins TRBV10-3 and TRBJ2-5; 11 nucleotides align to TRBD1. The J call may be mistaken, given a closer DNA end match to TRBJ2-7. Germline V gene data show CDR1 as ENHRY and CDR2 as SYGVKD. This CDR3 spans 15 amino acids. CDR3 amino acids: CAISEPGQGAYEQYF. The CDR3 bases are TGTGCCATCAGTGAGCCGGGACAGGGGGCCTACGAGCAGTACTTC.

This clone is a singleton in its sample. V gene TRBV14 combines with J gene TRBJ2-1, with D unclear. Deletions cut 4 bases from V and 4 bases from J, with 11 bases between. CDR1 SGHDN and CDR2 FVKESK come from the germline V gene. The CDR3 sequence is 14 residues long. The CDR3 loop reads CASSRSSLYNEQFF. As DNA, the CDR3 is TGTGCCAGCAGCCGATCTTCTCTATACAATGAGCAGTTCTTC. Together with reference TRBV14 and TRBJ2-1, the CDR3 gives the full variable domain: EAGVTQFPSHSVIEKGQTVTLRCDPISGHDNLYWYRRVMGKEIKFLLHFVKESKQDESGMPNNRFLAERTGGTYSTLKVQPAELEDSGVYFCASSRSSLYNEQFFGPGTRLTVL.

The gene calls are TRBV19 and TRBJ2-2, with 14 bases lining up with TRBD2. The CDR3 runs to 18 residues. Germline V gene data show CDR1 as LNHDA and CDR2 as SQIVND (reference sequence). V lost 7 bases to trimming and J lost 0 bases; unmatched junction nucleotides: 7. CDR3 sequence: CASNPGLAGDPNTGELFF. CDR3 nucleotides: TGTGCCAGTAACCCGGGACTAGCGGGAGACCCGAACACCGGGGAGCTGTTTTTT.

The chain combines TRBV25-1 with TRBJ2-2, with 11 positions matching TRBD2. Germline values: CDR1 MGHDK, CDR2 SYGVNS. Germline trimming cut 3 bases from V and 4 bases from J; bases unmatched to any gene: 7. The CDR3 contains 17 residues. CDR3 amino acids: CASSEILAGAGTGELFF. CDR3 DNA: TGTGCCAGCAGTGAGATACTAGCGGGGGCGGGCACCGGGGAGCTGTTTTTT. The whole variable domain, filled in from reference TRBV25-1 and TRBJ2-2, reads EADIYQTPRYLVIGTGKKITLECSQTMGHDKMYWYQQDPGMELHLIHYSYGVNSTEKGDLSSESTVSRIRTEHFPLTLESARPSHTSQYLCASSEILAGAGTGELFFGEGSRLTVL.

The chain carries TRBV11-1 and TRBJ1-2; D is possibly TRBD1 (6 bases). The CDR3 runs to 14 residues. V gave up 4 bases and J gave up 14 bases, with 23 bases separating them. Germline lookup yields CDR1 SGHAT and CDR2 FQDESV (reference sequence). The CDR3 sequence: CASSYDRDTALSTF. CDR3 nucleotide sequence: TGTGCCAGCAGCTACGACCGGGACACCGCTCTCTCTACCTTC.

CDR3 sequence: CATSSPTGAGITDTQYF. As DNA, the CDR3 is TGTGCCACCAGCTCCCCTACCGGGGCAGGGATCACAGATACGCAGTATTTT. The chain employs TRBV15 and TRBJ2-3; D is tentatively TRBD1 or TRBD2 (5 bases each). The germline gives CDR1 LNHNV, CDR2 YYDKDF (reference sequence). The CDR3 has 17 amino acids. The V gene lost 5 bases and the J gene lost 2 bases, with 20 bases spanning the gap.

The CDR3 nucleotides are TGTGCCAGCAGCTTGGTTGGGACAGGGGAGGAGCTGTTTTTT. Residues: CASSLVGTGEELFF. The chain carries TRBV5-4 and TRBJ2-2, with 10 bases identical to TRBD1. This CDR3 comprises 14 residues. Losses at the gene ends were 0 bases for V and 10 bases for J; bases not matched to a gene: 3. From germline, CDR1 is SGHNT and CDR2 YYREEE (reference sequence).

The chain combines TRBV5-6 with TRBJ2-1; a possible D gene is TRBD1 (5 bases). CDR1 SGHDT and CDR2 YYEEEE come from the germline V gene. CDR3 length: 15 amino acids. The V gene lost 7 bases and the J gene lost 3 bases, with 17 bases spanning the gap. The CDR3 DNA sequence: TGTGCCAGCGAGCTTGAGGTAAGGGGCTACAATGAGCAGTTCTTC. It yields the protein CASELEVRGYNEQFF. Variable domain in full (rest from reference TRBV5-6 and TRBJ2-1): DAGVTQSPTHLIKTRGQQVTLRCSPKSGHDTVSWYQQALGQGPQFIFQYYEEEERQRGNFPDRFSGHQFPNYSSELNVNALLLGDSALYLCASELEVRGYNEQFFGPGTRLTVL.

The V gene is TRBV7-7, the J gene TRBJ2-2, with D possibly being TRBD2 (5 bases). The CDR3 extends over 12 amino acids. CDR1 and CDR2 (germline): SSHAT, FNYEAQ (reference sequence). The V end lost 5 bases, the J end lost 7 bases, and 8 bases lay between the germline ends. The CDR3 sequence is CASSPGSGELFF. In DNA, the CDR3 is TGTGCCAGCAGCCCGGGGAGCGGGGAGCTGTTTTTT. Full variable domain (remainder filled in from reference TRBV7-7 and TRBJ2-2): GAGVSQSPRYKVTKRGQDVTLRCDPISSHATLYWYQQALGQGPEFLTYFNYEAQPDKSGLPSDRFSAERPEGSISTLTIQRTEQRDSAMYRCASSPGSGELFFGEGSRLTVL.

The chain carries TRBV11-2 and TRBJ2-1, with TRBD2 matching over 10 bases. The V gene's germline CDR1 is SGHAT and CDR2 FQNNGV. This CDR3 spans 17 amino acids. The V segment lost 0 bases and the J segment 4 bases; nucleotides outside the gene matches: 6. In DNA form, the CDR3 reads TGTGCCAGCAGCTTAGACACTAGCGGGGCTCTTTACAATGAGCAGTTCTTC. It translates to CASSLDTSGALYNEQFF.

This chain uses TRBV7-9 with TRBJ2-1; 7 bases map to TRBD1. Germline trimming cut 3 bases from V and 8 bases from J; bases unmatched to any gene: 7. In germline, CDR1 is SEHNR, CDR2 FQNEAQ (reference sequence). The CDR3 is 14 amino acids. CDR3 sequence reads: CASSLTGFADEQFF. The DNA for the CDR3 is TGTGCCAGCAGCTTGACAGGGTTTGCGGATGAGCAGTTCTTC.

V and J are TRBV2 and TRBJ2-7; 7 bases line up with TRBD2. This CDR3 contains 15 residues. Trimming cost V 6 bases and J 1 base; bases outside gene matches: 9. Germline lookup yields CDR1 SNHLY and CDR2 FYNNEI. CDR3 coding DNA: TGTGCCAGCAGCGCCAGACTAGCCGTATCCTACGAGCAGTACTTC. This codes for CASSARLAVSYEQYF.

V gene TRBV25-1 combines with J gene TRBJ1-2; TRBD1 might be the D (6 bases). Germline V CDR1 and CDR2: MGHDK, SYGVNS. The CDR3 loop spans 15 amino acids. Trimming took off 5 bases at V and 4 bases at J, with 17 bases between the two ends. The CDR3, as DNA: TGTGCCAGCAGTCGAGGGGCAGGGGCTAGCTATGGCTACACCTTC. This sequence encodes CASSRGAGASYGYTF.